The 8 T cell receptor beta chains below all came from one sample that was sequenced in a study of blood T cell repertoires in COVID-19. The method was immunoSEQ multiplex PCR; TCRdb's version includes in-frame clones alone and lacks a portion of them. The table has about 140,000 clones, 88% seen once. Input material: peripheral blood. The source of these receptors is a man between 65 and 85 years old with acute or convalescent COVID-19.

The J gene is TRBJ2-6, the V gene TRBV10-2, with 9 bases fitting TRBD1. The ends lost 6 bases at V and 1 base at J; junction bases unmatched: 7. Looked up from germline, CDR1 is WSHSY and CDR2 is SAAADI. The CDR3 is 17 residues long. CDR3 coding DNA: TGCGCCAGCAGCCAGGGACAGGGAAAATCTGGGGCCAACGTCCTGACTTTC. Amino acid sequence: CASSQGQGKSGANVLTF.

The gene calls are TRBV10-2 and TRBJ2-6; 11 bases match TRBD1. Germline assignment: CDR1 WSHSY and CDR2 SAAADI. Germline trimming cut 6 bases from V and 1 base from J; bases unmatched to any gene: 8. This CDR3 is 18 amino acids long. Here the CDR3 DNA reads TGCGCCAGCAGGGATCCCGGGACAGGGGGATCTGGGGCCAACGTCCTGACTTTC. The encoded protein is CASRDPGTGGSGANVLTF.

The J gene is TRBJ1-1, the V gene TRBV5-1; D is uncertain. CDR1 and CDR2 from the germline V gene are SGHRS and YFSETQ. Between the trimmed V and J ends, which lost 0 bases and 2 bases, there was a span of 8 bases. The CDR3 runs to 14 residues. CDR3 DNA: TGCGCCAGCAGCTTGGCTGCAGATAACACTGAAGCTTTCTTT. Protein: CASSLAADNTEAFF.

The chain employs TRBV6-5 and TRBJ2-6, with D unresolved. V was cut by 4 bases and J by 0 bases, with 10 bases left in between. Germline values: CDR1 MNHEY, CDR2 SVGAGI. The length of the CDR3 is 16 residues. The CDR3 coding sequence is TGTGCCAGCAGTTTGGGCAGAACCTCTGGGGCCAACGTCCTGACTTTC. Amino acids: CASSLGRTSGANVLTF.

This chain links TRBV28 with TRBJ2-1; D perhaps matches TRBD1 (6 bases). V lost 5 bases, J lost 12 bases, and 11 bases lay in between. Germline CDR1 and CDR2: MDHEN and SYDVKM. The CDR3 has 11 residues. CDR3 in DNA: TGTGCCAGCAGTCAACAGGGCAGGCAGTTCTTC. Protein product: CASSQQGRQFF.

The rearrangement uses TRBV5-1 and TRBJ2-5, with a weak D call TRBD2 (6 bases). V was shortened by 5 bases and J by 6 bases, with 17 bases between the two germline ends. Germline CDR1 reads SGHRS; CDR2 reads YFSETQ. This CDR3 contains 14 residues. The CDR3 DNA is TGCGCCAGCAGGCGCGGGACTCCGGATCAGACCCAGTACTTC. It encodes CASRRGTPDQTQYF.

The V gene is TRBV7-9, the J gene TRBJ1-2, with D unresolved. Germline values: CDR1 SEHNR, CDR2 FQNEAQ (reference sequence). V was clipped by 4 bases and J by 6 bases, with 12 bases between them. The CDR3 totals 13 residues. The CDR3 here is CASSSTDGDGYTF. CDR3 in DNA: TGTGCCAGCAGCTCGACGGACGGGGATGGCTACACCTTC.

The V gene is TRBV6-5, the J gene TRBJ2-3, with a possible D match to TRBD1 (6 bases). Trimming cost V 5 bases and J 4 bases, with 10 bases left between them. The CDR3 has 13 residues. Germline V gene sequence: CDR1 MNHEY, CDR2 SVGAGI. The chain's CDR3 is CASSRNRADTQYF. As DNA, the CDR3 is TGTGCCAGCAGTCGAAACAGGGCAGATACGCAGTATTTT.